This TCR beta chain was documented in a study of cytomegalovirus exposure and HLA in healthy donors. In the study overall: Some 77 million unique TCRs from HLA-typed donors were held in an early release of data. Of 350 to 400 genotyped donors, roughly 81% grouped in the Caucasian-associated ancestry cluster.

V lost 7 bases and J lost 7; bases outside the gene matches: 11. Germline CDR1 and CDR2: MRHNA and SNTAGT. The CDR3 consists of 14 residues. PCR used 60 Vbeta primers and 13 Jbeta primers. Assay used: immunoSEQ multiplex PCR; TCRdb lists only in-frame clones, some missing. The sample consists of tens of thousands of clones, around 81% of them appearing once. Findings of the study overall: Based on reports, TCR beta sequences accurately predicted HLA-A and HLA-B alleles for most subjects. Later analysis showed TCR association rates varying by HLA locus, highest for DRB1 and lowest for HLA-C.

This clone has only a few counts. Its matching antigen is unknown. The chain employs TRBV6-4 and TRBJ1-1, with 8 bases aligning to TRBD1. Material: PBMCs. The TCR originated in a male donor in good health and CMV-seropositive. Here the CDR3 DNA reads TGTGCCAGCACCTCTTGGACAGGGTCAAATGAAGCTTTCTTT. This encodes CASTSWTGSNEAFF.